The 26 T cell receptor beta chains presented below share a single source sample, sequenced in a study of T cell responses to AZD1222 COVID-19 vaccine. The protocol was immunoSEQ multiplex PCR, while the TCRdb copy is restricted to in-frame clones and leaves out a portion. The sample lists 150,000 or so clones, approximately 89% occurring once. The specimen comprised peripheral blood, sampled on day 0 of AZD1222 vaccination. These receptors were collected from an adult in good health.

The V and J genes are TRBV7-6 and TRBJ2-1; 8 positions agree with TRBD1. The CDR3 sequence is 17 residues long. V trimming: 0 bases; J trimming: 9 bases; junction bases outside the gene matches: 13. Germline V lookup: CDR1 SGHVS, CDR2 FNYEAQ. The CDR3: CASSLADREVTWGEQFF. The DNA for the CDR3 is TGTGCCAGCAGCTTAGCGGACAGGGAGGTAACATGGGGTGAGCAGTTCTTC.

This chain uses TRBV5-4 with TRBJ1-2; D remains unclear. CDR1 and CDR2 from the germline V gene are SGHNT and YYREEE (reference sequence). Trimming took 3 bases from V and 8 from J, leaving 20 bases between them. This CDR3 contains 15 residues. The CDR3 is CASSWYSGAALGYTF. CDR3 bases: TGTGCCAGCAGCTGGTACTCCGGAGCCGCGCTAGGCTACACCTTC. Full variable domain (outside the CDR3, taken from reference TRBV5-4 and TRBJ1-2): ETGVTQSPTHLIKTRGQQVTLRCSSQSGHNTVSWYQQALGQGPQFIFQYYREEENGRGNFPPRFSGLQFPNYSSELNVNALELDDSALYLCASSWYSGAALGYTFGSGTRLTVV.

CDR3 in amino acids: CASSENRQGYTF. The CDR3 nucleotides read TGTGCCAGCAGTGAAAACAGGCAGGGCTACACCTTC. The chain employs TRBV27 and TRBJ1-2; D possibly corresponds to TRBD1 (5 bases). Looked up from germline, CDR1 is MNHEY and CDR2 is SMNVEV (reference sequence). The CDR3 consists of 12 residues. V was cut by 5 bases and J by 8 bases, with 12 bases left in between.

This chain links TRBV3-1 (or the pseudogene TRBV3-2) with TRBJ1-1; 11 bases are a match to TRBD1. The germline V gene has CDR1 LGHDT and CDR2 YNNKEL (reference sequence). The V gene end was trimmed by 4 bases and the J gene end by 5 bases; junction bases not matched to a gene: 3. The CDR3 length is 14 residues. The CDR3 nucleotides read TGTGCCAGCAGCCCCCGGGACAGGGGGACTGAAGCTTTCTTT. Its translation is CASSPRDRGTEAFF.

The chain uses TRBV24-1 and TRBJ2-3, with 7 bases fitting TRBD1. Germline lookup yields CDR1 KGHDR and CDR2 SFDVKD. The V and J ends lost 4 bases and 9 bases, in that order; junction bases with no gene match: 3. CDR3 length: 12 residues. The CDR3 DNA follows: TGTGCCACCAGTGACCAGACAGGGACGCAGTATTTT. Its protein product is CATSDQTGTQYF.

This rearrangement joins TRBV7-9 to TRBJ1-2; D is undetermined. The CDR3 runs 12 residues. Germline V gives CDR1 SEHNR, CDR2 FQNEAQ (reference sequence). Trimming stripped 3 bases from V and 6 bases from J, with 8 bases between. CDR3 loop: CASSFEGHGYTF. In nucleotides, the CDR3 is TGTGCCAGCAGCTTTGAAGGGCATGGCTACACCTTC.

This chain links TRBV24-1 with TRBJ2-7; maybe TRBD1 (5 bases). The germline CDR1 and CDR2 sequences are KGHDR and SFDVKD. The CDR3 has 14 residues. Trimming removed 4 bases at V and 2 bases at J, with 11 bases between. CDR3 nucleotides: TGTGCCACCAGTGAGTTAGACAGTCCCTACGAGCAGTACTTC. It codes for CATSELDSPYEQYF.

The J gene is TRBJ1-2, the V gene TRBV20-1; D is uncertain. V shed 6 bases and J shed 8 bases, with 13 bases lying between them. Germline lookup yields CDR1 DFQATT and CDR2 SNEGSKA (reference sequence). There are 11 residues in the CDR3. As DNA, the CDR3 is TGCAGTGCCCCCCCCTCCGAGGGCTACACCTTC. Protein sequence: CSAPPSEGYTF.

CDR3: CASSLEGGAIQYF. Written as DNA, the CDR3 is TGTGCCAGCAGCTTGGAGGGGGGGGCCATTCAGTACTTC. The chain carries TRBV5-4 and TRBJ2-4, with D possibly TRBD2 on 7 matching bases. Germline V gene lookup returns CDR1 SGHNT and CDR2 YYREEE (reference sequence). V was pared by 0 bases and J by 9 bases, with 10 bases between. This CDR3 is built from 13 residues.

The chain carries TRBV19 and TRBJ1-5; D ambiguous. This CDR3 has 13 amino acids. The germline CDR1 and CDR2 sequences are LNHDA and SQIVND (reference sequence). The V and J ends lost 3 bases and 4 bases respectively, with 7 bases between them. The DNA for the CDR3 is TGTGCCAGTAGTATGACGGGGAATCAGCCCCAGCATTTT. Residues: CASSMTGNQPQHF.

The chain recombines TRBV6-2 or TRBV6-3 with TRBJ2-7; the D is unclear. The CDR3 is made up of 13 amino acids. CDR1 and CDR2 from the germline V gene are MNHEY and SVGEGT. V was pared by 8 bases and J by 4 bases, with 15 bases between. Here the CDR3 reads CASGFRSPYEQYF. The CDR3 bases are TGTGCCAGCGGTTTTAGGTCGCCTTACGAGCAGTACTTC.

The chain recombines TRBV4-1 with TRBJ2-3, with TRBD2 matching 12 bases. The CDR3 has 16 amino acids. V lost 4 bases to trimming and J lost 5 bases; unmatched junction nucleotides: 7. Germline CDR1 reads MGHRA; CDR2 reads YSYEKL. CDR3 in DNA: TGCGCCAGCAGCCCCCGGCCACTAGCGGGGGGAGATACGCAGTATTTT. Encoded protein: CASSPRPLAGGDTQYF.

J is TRBJ1-2 and V is TRBV5-6, with no clear D. There are 15 residues in the CDR3. Germline V gene data show CDR1 as SGHDT and CDR2 as YYEEEE. Trimming shortened V by 2 bases and J by 4 bases, and 15 bases separated the two germline ends. As DNA, the CDR3 is TGTGCCAGCAGCTTTTTTTTTGGACGATCCTATGGCTACACCTTC. Translating it yields CASSFFFGRSYGYTF.

This rearrangement joins TRBV3-1 (or the pseudogene TRBV3-2) to TRBJ2-7, with TRBD1 as a possible D gene (6 bases). The V gene lost 3 bases and the J gene lost 4 bases, with 10 bases spanning the gap. Germline V gene lookup returns CDR1 LGHDT and CDR2 YNNKEL (reference sequence). The CDR3 sequence is 13 residues long. This chain's CDR3 is CASSHGQFYEQYF. DNA of the CDR3: TGTGCCAGCAGCCACGGACAGTTTTACGAGCAGTACTTC.

The chain is built from TRBV6-5 and TRBJ2-2; D is possibly TRBD2 (5 bases). Germline V CDR1 and CDR2: MNHEY, SVGAGI. This CDR3 has 12 amino acids. V was cut by 5 bases and J by 8 bases, with 9 bases left in between. The CDR3 loop is CASSPGWGELFF. In DNA form, the CDR3 reads TGTGCCAGCAGTCCGGGATGGGGGGAGCTGTTTTTT.

The rearrangement links TRBV2 to TRBJ2-3; the match to TRBD1 covers 7 bases. Trimming at V came to 10 bases and at J to 4 bases, leaving 8 bases not matched to a gene. The CDR3 is made up of 13 amino acids. CDR1 and CDR2 from the germline V gene are SNHLY and FYNNEI. The CDR3 coding sequence is TGTGCCAATCGACAGGGCAATTCAGATACGCAGTATTTT. The encoded protein is CANRQGNSDTQYF.

This rearrangement joins TRBV5-4 to TRBJ2-3; no firm D call. The CDR3 sequence is 16 residues long. V was cut by 0 bases and J by 0 bases, with 11 bases left in between. Germline V CDR1 and CDR2: SGHNT, YYREEE (reference sequence). CDR3 DNA: TGTGCCAGCAGCTTGGAGGCGGCGCCTAGCACAGATACGCAGTATTTT. Translated, it gives CASSLEAAPSTDTQYF.

The chain employs TRBV5-1 and TRBJ1-1; D remains unclear. The CDR3 loop spans 15 amino acids. V lost 0 bases and J 0 bases, leaving 9 bases between the germline ends. CDR1 is SGHRS, CDR2 YFSETQ, per germline. The CDR3 DNA follows: TGCGCCAGCAGCTTGGAGGATCCACTGAACACTGAAGCTTTCTTT. Amino acid sequence: CASSLEDPLNTEAFF.

The chain carries TRBV5-1 and TRBJ2-6; possibly TRBD2 for D (5 bases). Germline V lookup: CDR1 SGHRS, CDR2 YFSETQ. Trimming stripped 0 bases from V and 2 bases from J, with 6 bases between. The CDR3 loop spans 15 amino acids. The CDR3 DNA reads as TGCGCCAGCAGCTTGGGGGGAGCTGGGGCCAACGTCCTGACTTTC. It encodes CASSLGGAGANVLTF.

V is TRBV27 and J is TRBJ1-2, with D possibly matching TRBD1 (6 bases). The germline V gene has CDR1 MNHEY and CDR2 SMNVEV (reference sequence). This CDR3 has 17 amino acids. The V end was cut by 1 base, the J end by 7 bases, with 22 bases between. In DNA, the CDR3 is TGTGCCAGCAGTTTATGGAGTGGGGGGGGCGGTATGGGTGGCTACACCTTC. Protein product: CASSLWSGGGGMGGYTF.

This clone has just one count. The rearrangement joins TRBV19 to TRBJ2-1, with D uncertain. Germline assignment: CDR1 LNHDA and CDR2 SQIVND (reference sequence). There are 14 residues in the CDR3. V was pared by 6 bases and J by 1 base, with 10 bases between. Here the CDR3 DNA reads TGTGCCAGTAGCCCTCTTGGATCCTACAATGAGCAGTTCTTC. Protein product: CASSPLGSYNEQFF.

The rearrangement joins TRBV19 to TRBJ2-1; 12 nucleotides match TRBD2. V was clipped by 4 bases and J by 3 bases; unmatched bases: 16. The CDR3 is 20 residues long. CDR1 is LNHDA, CDR2 SQIVND, per germline (reference sequence). In nucleotides, the CDR3 is TGTGCCAGTAGTACAACCCTAGCCGGACTAGCGGGATTTGTCTACAATGAGCAGTTCTTC. It yields the protein CASSTTLAGLAGFVYNEQFF.

The rearrangement joins TRBV28 to TRBJ1-1; 8 nucleotides match TRBD1. V shed 6 bases, J shed 5 bases, and the junction held 8 bases outside the gene matches. Looked up from germline, CDR1 is MDHEN and CDR2 is SYDVKM. This CDR3 region has 14 residues. The CDR3 region has the DNA TGTGCCAGCAGCTCAGGACAGGGAGGTACTGAAGCTTTCTTT. Translating gives CASSSGQGGTEAFF. Full variable domain (missing parts from reference TRBV28 and TRBJ1-1): DVKVTQSSRYLVKRTGEKVFLECVQDMDHENMFWYRQDPGLGLRLIYFSYDVKMKEKGDIPEGYSVSREKKERFSLILESASTNQTSMYLCASSSGQGGTEAFFGQGTRLTVV.

This clone was seen many times. The chain carries TRBV6-1 and TRBJ2-7, with D possibly being TRBD1 (6 bases). This CDR3 is built from 17 residues. CDR1 MNHNS and CDR2 SASEGT come from the germline V gene. V was trimmed by 0 bases and J by 3 bases, leaving 18 bases between them. The CDR3 reads CASSEAGGHGLLYEQYF. The CDR3 bases are TGTGCCAGCAGTGAAGCAGGGGGACACGGACTCCTCTACGAGCAGTACTTC.

The chain combines TRBV4-1 with TRBJ2-7; 7 bases map to TRBD1. In germline, CDR1 is MGHRA, CDR2 YSYEKL. After removal of 0 bases from V and 3 bases from J, the junction contained 5 bases not matched to a gene. This CDR3 is 15 amino acids long. CDR3 sequence reads: CASSQEAGGYYEQYF. The CDR3 DNA follows: TGCGCCAGCAGCCAAGAGGCAGGGGGATACTACGAGCAGTACTTC.

The count of this clone is one. This sequence joins TRBV2 and TRBJ1-3; D not resolved. The CDR3 sequence is 13 residues long. V lost 0 bases and J 8 bases, leaving 8 bases between the germline ends. Germline loops: CDR1 SNHLY, CDR2 FYNNEI. CDR3 nucleotides: TGTGCCAGCAGTGAAGCGGCCAGTGACACCATATATTTT. Amino acid sequence: CASSEAASDTIYF. Complete variable domain (other parts from reference TRBV2 and TRBJ1-3): EPEVTQTPSHQVTQMGQEVILRCVPISNHLYFYWYRQILGQKVEFLVSFYNNEISEKSEIFDDQFSVERPDGSNFTLKIRSTKLEDSAMYFCASSEAASDTIYFGEGSWLTVV.